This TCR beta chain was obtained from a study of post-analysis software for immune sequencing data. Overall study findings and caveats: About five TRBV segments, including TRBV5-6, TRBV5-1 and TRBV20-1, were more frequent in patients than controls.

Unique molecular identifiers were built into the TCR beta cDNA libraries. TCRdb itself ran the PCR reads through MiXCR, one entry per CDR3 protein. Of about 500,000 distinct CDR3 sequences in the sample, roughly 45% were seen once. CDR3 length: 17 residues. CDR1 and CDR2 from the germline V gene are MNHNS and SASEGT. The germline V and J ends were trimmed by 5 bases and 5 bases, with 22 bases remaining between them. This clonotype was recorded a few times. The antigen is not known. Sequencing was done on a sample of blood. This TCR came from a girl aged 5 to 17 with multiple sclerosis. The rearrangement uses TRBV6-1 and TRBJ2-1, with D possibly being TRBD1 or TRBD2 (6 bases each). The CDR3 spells CASSPTAGTYMNNEQFF. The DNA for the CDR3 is TGTGCCAGCAGTCCAACGGCGGGGACATACATGAACAATGAGCAGTTCTTC.